The T cell receptor (beta chain) under discussion was sequenced for a study of cytomegalovirus exposure and HLA in healthy donors. Study outcomes and limitations: It was assumed in the presence/absence analyses that sequencing depth was roughly uniform across donors.

Both 60 Vbeta primers and 13 Jbeta primers went into the PCR. Using immunoSEQ multiplex PCR, the repertoire was profiled, and TCRdb retains in-frame clones only, with some absent. Among more than 90,000 clones, about 86% were seen once, and the ten largest hold roughly 4%. The germline CDR1 and CDR2 sequences are SGHRS and YFSETQ. The CDR3 has 14 amino acids. With regard to this clone: What it binds is unknown.

The chain links TRBV5-1 to TRBJ2-5; TRBD1 agrees at 7 bases. The DNA end is more similar to TRBJ2-7, so the J call may be wrong. The receptor was derived from a woman in her 70s in good health and CMV-seropositive. The sample consisted of PBMCs. The CDR3 loop reads CASSLAGQVYEQYF. The CDR3 DNA reads as TGCGCCAGCAGCTTGGCCGGACAGGTCTACGAGCAGTACTTC.